The 28 T cell receptor beta chains below all came from one sample that was sequenced in a study of tumor-infiltrating lymphocytes in localized non-small cell lung cancer. Clones were sequenced by immunoSEQ multiplex PCR, and TCRdb holds only the in-frame ones, with some missing. Found here are 20,000 to 30,000 clones, just under 70% of them singletons; the top ten hold around 15%. Specimen: lung tumor tissue. These receptors originate from a human donor with non-small cell lung cancer.

The J gene is TRBJ1-5, the V gene TRBV11-3, with D tentatively TRBD1 (5 bases). The CDR3 consists of 14 residues. In germline, CDR1 is SGHNT, CDR2 YENEEA. Trimming took off 5 bases at V and 4 bases at J, with 12 bases between the two ends. CDR3 nucleotides: TGTGCCAGCAGCCGGGACGGCTATAATCAGCCCCAGCATTTT. Its translation: CASSRDGYNQPQHF.

This chain links TRBV7-3 with TRBJ2-5; possibly TRBD2 for D (5 bases). Germline CDR1 and CDR2: SGHTA and FQGTGA. The V end lost 5 bases, the J end lost 4 bases, and 14 bases lay between the germline ends. The CDR3 totals 14 residues. The CDR3 bases are TGTGCCAGCAGCCCCTCCGGGGAATCAGAGACCCAGTACTTC. As protein: CASSPSGESETQYF.

This sequence joins TRBV5-1 and TRBJ2-5; D unclear. The CDR3 is 11 residues long. V lost 2 bases and J lost 5, with 4 bases in between. Germline CDR1 and CDR2: SGHRS and YFSETQ. CDR3 protein: CASSFGETQYF. For the CDR3, the DNA is TGCGCCAGCAGCTTCGGTGAGACCCAGTACTTC.

This chain links TRBV5-4 with TRBJ2-1; 8 bases are a match to TRBD2. This CDR3 is built from 14 residues. The germline CDR1 and CDR2 sequences are SGHNT and YYREEE (reference sequence). Trimming at V came to 0 bases and at J to 8 bases, leaving 4 bases not matched to a gene. CDR3: CASSLGSGMDEQFF. The CDR3 coding sequence is TGTGCCAGCAGCTTGGGTAGCGGGATGGATGAGCAGTTCTTC.

The chain joins TRBV7-8 to TRBJ2-3; 8 positions agree with TRBD2. Per germline, CDR1 SGHVS and CDR2 FQNEAQ. The CDR3 has 17 residues. The J segment lost 2 bases and the V segment lost 3 bases, leaving 10 bases of the junction unmatched. This CDR3 reads CASSFGKVAGFTDTQYF. In nucleotides, the CDR3 is TGTGCCAGCAGCTTCGGGAAGGTAGCGGGATTCACAGATACGCAGTATTTT. Full variable domain (remainder filled in from reference TRBV7-8 and TRBJ2-3): GAGVSQSPRYKVAKRGQDVALRCDPISGHVSLFWYQQALGQGPEFLTYFQNEAQLDKSGLPSDRFFAERPEGSVSTLKIQRTQQEDSAVYLCASSFGKVAGFTDTQYFGPGTRLTVL.

V is TRBV5-6 and J is TRBJ2-1; D might be TRBD1 (5 bases). V was pared by 2 bases and J by 3 bases, with 15 bases between. The CDR3 contains 16 residues. Germline loops: CDR1 SGHDT, CDR2 YYEEEE. The CDR3 protein is CASSLEARAVYNEQFF. The CDR3 DNA follows: TGTGCCAGCAGCTTAGAGGCCAGGGCAGTCTACAATGAGCAGTTCTTC. Full variable domain (remainder filled in from reference TRBV5-6 and TRBJ2-1): DAGVTQSPTHLIKTRGQQVTLRCSPKSGHDTVSWYQQALGQGPQFIFQYYEEEERQRGNFPDRFSGHQFPNYSSELNVNALLLGDSALYLCASSLEARAVYNEQFFGPGTRLTVL.

The V call is TRBV9, the J call TRBJ1-5, with D perhaps matching TRBD1 (6 bases). Between the trimmed V and J ends, which lost 3 bases and 2 bases, there was a span of 12 bases. CDR3 length: 15 amino acids. Per the germline V gene, CDR1 is SGDLS and CDR2 is YYNGEE. The CDR3 sequence is CASSADSHGNQPQHF. For the CDR3, the DNA is TGTGCCAGCAGCGCGGACAGTCATGGCAATCAGCCCCAGCATTTT.

Only a few counts were recorded for this clone. The genes are TRBV28 and TRBJ2-3, with 11 bases lining up with TRBD2. Trimming removed 5 bases from V and 6 bases from J; junction bases left unmatched: 4. There are 14 residues in the CDR3. Germline V gene data show CDR1 as MDHEN and CDR2 as SYDVKM. The CDR3 reads CASSLSGRADTQYF. The DNA for the CDR3 is TGTGCCAGCAGTCTTAGCGGGAGGGCCGATACGCAGTATTTT.

The V gene is TRBV2, the J gene TRBJ2-7, with 8 bases identical to TRBD2. Looked up from germline, CDR1 is SNHLY and CDR2 is FYNNEI. This CDR3 spans 14 amino acids. J gave up 1 base and V 6 bases, and 5 bases lay outside the gene matches. CDR3 loop: CASRASGFSYEQYF. The CDR3 region has the DNA TGTGCCAGCAGGGCTAGCGGGTTTTCCTACGAGCAGTACTTC.

The chain carries TRBV11-2 and TRBJ2-4; TRBD1 or TRBD2 may be the D gene (5 bases each). Looked up from germline, CDR1 is SGHAT and CDR2 is FQNNGV. The V gene lost 3 bases and the J gene lost 0 bases, with 18 bases spanning the gap. The CDR3 totals 18 residues. The CDR3 sequence: CASSFTIGGQLAKNIQYF. The CDR3 nucleotides are TGTGCCAGCAGCTTCACTATTGGGGGTCAACTAGCCAAAAACATTCAGTACTTC. The entire variable domain, with the rest obtained from reference TRBV11-2 and TRBJ2-4, is as follows: EAGVAQSPRYKIIEKRQSVAFWCNPISGHATLYWYQQILGQGPKLLIQFQNNGVVDDSQLPKDRFSAERLKGVDSTLKIQPAKLEDSAVYLCASSFTIGGQLAKNIQYFGAGTRLSVL.

The V call is TRBV7-2, the J call TRBJ1-2; a possible D gene is TRBD1 (6 bases). Germline V gene sequence: CDR1 SGHTA, CDR2 FQGNSA. Trimming removed 5 bases at V and 6 bases at J, with 19 bases between. This CDR3 spans 15 amino acids. The CDR3: CASSLTREGVNGYTF. CDR3 sequence (DNA): TGTGCCAGCAGCCTGACGCGAGAGGGGGTGAATGGCTACACCTTC. The full variable domain, with the rest looked up from reference TRBV7-2 and TRBJ1-2, is GAGVSQSPSNKVTEKGKDVELRCDPISGHTALYWYRQSLGQGLEFLIYFQGNSAPDKSGLPSDRFSAERTGGSVSTLTIQRTQQEDSAVYLCASSLTREGVNGYTFGSGTRLTVV.

The chain employs TRBV12-1 and TRBJ2-3; the table's TRBD2 call for D was not verified on the DNA. TRBV12-1 is marked as a pseudogene. The CDR3 spans 15 residues. The CDR3 DNA reads TGTGCCAGCAGCTCCCAGCGGGAGAGGACAGATACGCAGTATTTT. This translates into CASSSQRERTDTQYF.

This clone was seen a few times. The chain couples TRBV6-4 to TRBJ2-2, with D possibly being TRBD1 or TRBD2 (5 bases each). This CDR3 has 14 residues. Germline V gene lookup returns CDR1 MRHNA and CDR2 SNTAGT. The V and J ends lost 4 bases and 3 bases respectively, with 9 bases between them. The CDR3 bases are TGTGCCAGCAGTGTGGGACGGGACACCGGGGAGCTGTTTTTT. It is translated as CASSVGRDTGELFF.

The genes are TRBV5-4 and TRBJ1-1; D remains unclear. V lost 2 bases and J lost 1, with 6 bases in between. Germline CDR1 and CDR2: SGHNT and YYREEE (reference sequence). The CDR3 totals 13 residues. CDR3 in DNA: TGTGCCAGCAGCTTTACGTCGAACACTGAAGCTTTCTTT. Protein product: CASSFTSNTEAFF.

V is TRBV5-6 and J is TRBJ2-3, with TRBD2 identical over 9 bases. CDR1 and CDR2 (germline): SGHDT, YYEEEE. V shed 4 bases and J 1 base; nucleotides not matched to a gene: 4. The CDR3 totals 15 residues. CDR3 nucleotide sequence: TGTGCCAGCAGCCCGCTAGCGGGACGCACAGATACGCAGTATTTT. It translates to CASSPLAGRTDTQYF.

The chain joins TRBV25-1 to TRBJ2-3; no firm D call. V was shortened by 4 bases and J by 6 bases, with 11 bases between the two germline ends. The CDR3 is 13 residues long. Germline values: CDR1 MGHDK, CDR2 SYGVNS. CDR3 sequence (DNA): TGTGCCAGCAGTGGTAGTGGGATGGATACGCAGTATTTT. Amino acid sequence: CASSGSGMDTQYF.

This clone has only a few counts. J is TRBJ1-5 and V is TRBV30; D unresolved. Germline CDR1 reads GTSNPN; CDR2 reads SVGIG (reference sequence). The CDR3 runs 13 residues. Trimming cost V 0 bases and J 9 bases, with 12 bases left between them. Written as DNA, the CDR3 is TGTGCCTGGAGTGTAGGCGGTCTAGCGCCCCAGCATTTT. Amino acid sequence: CAWSVGGLAPQHF. The whole variable domain, remainder taken from reference TRBV30 and TRBJ1-5, is SQTIHQWPATLVQPVGSPLSLECTVEGTSNPNLYWYRQAAGRGLQLLFYSVGIGQISSEVPQNLSASRPQDRQFILSSKKLLLSDSGFYLCAWSVGGLAPQHFGDGTRLSIL.

The V and J genes are TRBV19 and TRBJ1-4; 9 positions agree with TRBD1. The germline V gene has CDR1 LNHDA and CDR2 SQIVND (reference sequence). Trimming removed 4 bases from V and 4 bases from J; junction bases left unmatched: 4. The CDR3 runs 15 residues. The CDR3 nucleotides are TGTGCCAGTAGTACGGTGACAGGGGGTAATGAAAAACTGTTTTTT. This gives the protein CASSTVTGGNEKLFF.

V is TRBV7-9 and J is TRBJ1-5; no firm D call. The CDR3 is 12 amino acids. Trimming removed 6 bases from V and 4 bases from J, with 7 bases in between. Germline V gene sequence: CDR1 SEHNR, CDR2 FQNEAQ (reference sequence). CDR3 sequence reads: CASSSLNQPQHF. In nucleotides, the CDR3 is TGTGCCAGCAGTAGCCTAAATCAGCCCCAGCATTTT.

This clone has only a few counts. The rearrangement uses TRBV6-6 and TRBJ1-1; TRBD1 matches 7 bases. Trimming took 6 bases from V and 3 from J; bases not matched to a gene: 4. Germline V gene data show CDR1 as MNHNY and CDR2 as SVGAGI (reference sequence). This CDR3 region has 13 residues. The CDR3 is CASSYDRDTEAFF. CDR3 DNA: TGTGCCAGCAGCTACGACAGGGACACTGAAGCTTTCTTT.

The chain employs TRBV27 and TRBJ2-6; D remains ambiguous. This CDR3 spans 15 amino acids. V lost 4 bases to trimming and J lost 0 bases, with 7 bases between them. Germline V lookup: CDR1 MNHEY, CDR2 SMNVEV (reference sequence). In DNA form, the CDR3 reads TGTGCCAGCAGTTCCCCGTTCTCTGGGGCCAACGTCCTGACTTTC. The encoded protein is CASSSPFSGANVLTF. Using reference TRBV27 and TRBJ2-6 for the parts outside the CDR3, the full variable domain is EAQVTQNPRYLITVTGKKLTVTCSQNMNHEYMSWYRQDPGLGLRQIYYSMNVEVTDKGDVPEGYKVSRKEKRNFPLILESPSPNQTSLYFCASSSPFSGANVLTFGAGSRLTVL.

Of note for this clone: A read error may account for a junction end that differs from germline. The chain uses TRBV5-3 and TRBJ1-5; 7 bases agree with TRBD1. TRBV5-3 is labeled an ORF, and its function is uncertain. The CDR3 extends over 16 amino acids. CDR3 in DNA: TGTGCCAGAAGCTCCCCCTCTGGAGGGGGCAAACAGCCCCAGCATTTT. It translates to CARSSPSGGGKQPQHF.

The V gene is TRBV7-2, the J gene TRBJ1-1; no clear D. Germline CDR1 reads SGHTA; CDR2 reads FQGNSA. V dropped 5 bases and J dropped 5 bases, with 15 bases sitting between them. The CDR3 spans 14 residues. As DNA, the CDR3 is TGTGCCAGCAGCCCCTTCCTATCAGCAACTGAAGCTTTCTTT. It is translated as CASSPFLSATEAFF.

The V call is TRBV5-1, the J call TRBJ1-1; 7 bases map to TRBD1. V lost 7 bases and J lost 4; bases outside the gene matches: 10. This CDR3 contains 14 residues. The germline gives CDR1 SGHRS, CDR2 YFSETQ. In nucleotides, the CDR3 is TGCGCCAGCCTACAATCGACAGGGTCCACTGAAGCTTTCTTT. It translates to CASLQSTGSTEAFF.

V and J are TRBV19 and TRBJ1-5, with D hard to call. Germline V gene sequence: CDR1 LNHDA, CDR2 SQIVND (reference sequence). The ends were cut back, 5 bases at V and 7 bases at J, with 12 bases in the middle. The CDR3 length is 13 residues. The CDR3 loop is CASSSQVGQPQHF. For the CDR3, the DNA is TGTGCCAGTAGTTCCCAGGTGGGACAGCCCCAGCATTTT.

V is TRBV18 and J is TRBJ2-7; D is unclear. With 4 bases removed from V and 6 bases from J, the gap between germline ends came to 19 bases. In germline, CDR1 is KGHSH, CDR2 LQKENI. CDR3 length: 15 residues. The CDR3 DNA follows: TGTGCCAGCTCACGACAACCTTCGGACGCAACCGAGCAGTACTTC. It encodes CASSRQPSDATEQYF.

The chain has TRBV19 and TRBJ1-4; D unclear. The V end was cut by 6 bases, the J end by 8 bases, with 13 bases between. This CDR3 spans 13 amino acids. Germline CDR1 and CDR2: LNHDA and SQIVND (reference sequence). This chain's CDR3 is CASRKPVEEKLFF. CDR3 nucleotide sequence: TGTGCCAGTAGGAAGCCCGTAGAGGAAAAACTGTTTTTT. Drawing the rest from reference TRBV19 and TRBJ1-4, the complete variable domain is DGGITQSPKYLFRKEGQNVTLSCEQNLNHDAMYWYRQDPGQGLRLIYYSQIVNDFQKGDIAEGYSVSREKKESFPLTVTSAQKNPTAFYLCASRKPVEEKLFFGSGTQLSVL.

The chain combines TRBV13 with TRBJ2-3; 7 bases agree with TRBD1. This CDR3 spans 17 amino acids. Losses at the gene ends were 5 bases for V and 1 base for J; bases not matched to a gene: 12. Germline values: CDR1 PRHDT, CDR2 FYEKMQ (reference sequence). The CDR3 coding sequence is TGTGCCAGCAGCACACGTGGACAGGAGACCCGCACAGATACGCAGTATTTT. Translation: CASSTRGQETRTDTQYF.